The 20 T cell receptor beta chains below all came from one sample that was sequenced in a study of shared clonotypes between healthy human individuals. Profiling relied on immunoSEQ multiplex PCR, and the TCRdb table lists in-frame clones only, not all of them. The profile shows about 2.4 million clones, approximately 93% of them singletons. Sequencing used naive CD4+ T cells from PBMCs. Regarding subset: CD45RA+ positively selected. These receptors were collected from a man aged 18-30 years in good health. Some clones in this sample may be carry-over from other donors' samples.

The CDR3 here is CSVRTGQWSGYTF. For the CDR3, the DNA is TGCAGCGTCCGCACCGGACAGTGGTCTGGCTACACCTTC. The V and J genes are TRBV29-1 and TRBJ1-2; a weak D match, TRBD1 (6 bases). CDR3 length: 13 amino acids. Germline values: CDR1 SQVTM, CDR2 ANQGSEA. With 6 bases removed from V and 7 bases from J, the gap between germline ends came to 18 bases.

The chain is built from TRBV15 and TRBJ2-5; possible D gene TRBD1, 6 bases. The length of the CDR3 is 14 residues. Germline V gene lookup returns CDR1 LNHNV and CDR2 YYDKDF (reference sequence). The V end lost 1 base, the J end lost 1 base, and 7 bases lay between the germline ends. The CDR3 protein is CATSRGTVQETQYF. For the CDR3, the DNA is TGTGCCACCAGCAGAGGGACAGTCCAAGAGACCCAGTACTTC.

The V gene is TRBV27, the J gene TRBJ1-5; 7 bases are shared with TRBD1. V lost 5 bases to trimming and J lost 3 bases; unmatched junction nucleotides: 1. The CDR3 runs to 13 residues. Germline-derived CDR1 and CDR2 are MNHEY and SMNVEV (reference sequence). The DNA for the CDR3 is TGTGCCAGCAGTGGACAGGCCAATCAGCCCCAGCATTTT. Translated, it gives CASSGQANQPQHF.

The V and J genes are TRBV19 and TRBJ1-5; D is unresolved. Germline CDR1 reads LNHDA; CDR2 reads SQIVND (reference sequence). The CDR3 covers 18 residues. The V and J ends lost 4 bases and 2 bases respectively, with 21 bases between them. In nucleotides, the CDR3 is TGTGCCAGTAGTAGTATCTCGGGGTCCAGGTGGGGCAATCAGCCCCAGCATTTT. Translated: CASSSISGSRWGNQPQHF.

This chain uses TRBV25-1 with TRBJ2-3, with TRBD2 matching 7 bases. The CDR3 extends over 15 amino acids. Germline assignment: CDR1 MGHDK and CDR2 SYGVNS. Germline trimming cut 2 bases from V and 6 bases from J; bases unmatched to any gene: 8. CDR3 region: CASSEAGAPADTQYF. Written as DNA, the CDR3 is TGTGCCAGCAGTGAAGCGGGAGCGCCTGCGGATACGCAGTATTTT.

The genes are TRBV28 and TRBJ1-1; no definite D call. V was cut by 3 bases and J by 1 base, with 9 bases left in between. CDR3 size: 14 residues. Germline V lookup: CDR1 MDHEN, CDR2 SYDVKM. For the CDR3, the DNA is TGTGCCAGCAGTTTCCCTGACAAGAACACTGAAGCTTTCTTT. This encodes CASSFPDKNTEAFF.

This sequence joins TRBV4-3 and TRBJ2-7, with 8 bases fitting TRBD2. V shed 0 bases, J shed 0 bases, and the junction held 10 bases outside the gene matches. This CDR3 has 18 residues. CDR1 is LGHNA and CDR2 is YSLEER in the germline V gene. The CDR3 nucleotides read TGCGCCAGCAGCCAAGAGCTGCCTAGCGGGTGGATCTCCTACGAGCAGTACTTC. This translates into CASSQELPSGWISYEQYF.

The rearrangement links TRBV4-2 to TRBJ2-7; a weak D match, TRBD1 (5 bases). Between the trimmed V and J ends, which lost 3 bases and 3 bases, there was a span of 9 bases. Germline V lookup: CDR1 LGHNA, CDR2 YNFKEQ. The CDR3 extends over 13 amino acids. In nucleotides, the CDR3 is TGTGCCAGCAGCCAGGACACGAACTACGAGCAGTACTTC. Protein product: CASSQDTNYEQYF.

Of note for this clone: Other DNA sequences in this sample translate to the same CDR3. The chain couples TRBV5-1 to TRBJ1-2; 7 bases agree with TRBD1. J was trimmed by 2 bases and V by 2 bases; bases with no gene match: 3. The germline V gene has CDR1 SGHRS and CDR2 YFSETQ. CDR3 length equals 14 residues. This CDR3 is CASSLETGNYGYTF. The CDR3 nucleotides read TGCGCCAGCAGCTTAGAGACAGGGAACTATGGCTACACCTTC.

V gene TRBV28 combines with J gene TRBJ2-7; D remains unclear. With 6 bases removed from V and 0 bases from J, the gap between germline ends came to 12 bases. The CDR3 contains 14 residues. Germline loops: CDR1 MDHEN, CDR2 SYDVKM. The CDR3: CASRSGQSSYEQYF. CDR3 bases: TGTGCCAGCAGGTCGGGTCAAAGCTCCTACGAGCAGTACTTC.

About this clone: This CDR3 is also generated by other DNA sequences in the sample. The V and J genes are TRBV7-6 and TRBJ2-2; the D is unclear. This CDR3 is built from 13 residues. The V end was cut by 1 base, the J end by 5 bases, with 5 bases between. Germline values: CDR1 SGHVS, CDR2 FNYEAQ. CDR3 sequence: CASSLERTGELFF. The CDR3 bases are TGTGCCAGCAGCTTAGAAAGAACCGGGGAGCTGTTTTTT.

The V call is TRBV6-6, the J call TRBJ2-7; no clear D gene. Deletions cut 5 bases from V and 9 bases from J, with 17 bases between. This CDR3 has 13 residues. Germline V lookup: CDR1 MNHNY, CDR2 SVGAGI (reference sequence). The CDR3 bases are TGTGCCAGCAGTCATGCCCCCCCGGCCTCGCAGTACTTC. Amino acid sequence: CASSHAPPASQYF.

V gene TRBV18 combines with J gene TRBJ2-1; possible D gene TRBD2, 6 bases. Between the trimmed V and J ends, which lost 5 bases and 13 bases, there was a span of 18 bases. This CDR3 is 13 amino acids long. Per germline, CDR1 KGHSH and CDR2 LQKENI. Here the CDR3 reads CASSVSLGRGQFF. The CDR3 region has the DNA TGTGCCAGCTCAGTTTCCTTGGGGCGGGGCCAGTTCTTC.

Turning to this clone: Other DNA sequences in this specimen translate into the identical CDR3. V gene TRBV11-3 combines with J gene TRBJ2-7, with D unresolved. V dropped 1 base and J dropped 3 bases, with 7 bases sitting between them. The CDR3 is 13 amino acids. Germline lookup yields CDR1 SGHNT and CDR2 YENEEA. The CDR3 is CASSLGASYEQYF. CDR3 DNA: TGTGCCAGCAGCTTAGGGGCTAGCTACGAGCAGTACTTC. Filled out from reference TRBV11-3 and TRBJ2-7, the complete variable domain reads EAGVVQSPRYKIIEKKQPVAFWCNPISGHNTLYWYLQNLGQGPELLIRYENEEAVDDSQLPKDRFSAERLKGVDSTLKIQPAELGDSAVYLCASSLGASYEQYFGPGTRLTVT.

The chain combines TRBV6-1 with TRBJ2-7; 7 nucleotides match TRBD2. With V trimmed by 3 bases and J by 3 bases, 8 bases remained unmatched. This CDR3 is built from 15 residues. Looked up from germline, CDR1 is MNHNS and CDR2 is SASEGT. The CDR3 loop reads CASSDRSGIDYEQYF. The CDR3 DNA follows: TGTGCCAGCAGTGATAGAAGCGGGATAGACTACGAGCAGTACTTC.

The chain carries TRBV29-1 and TRBJ2-1, with 8 bases fitting TRBD1. In germline, CDR1 is SQVTM, CDR2 ANQGSEA. The CDR3 loop spans 15 amino acids. Unmatched junction bases numbered 12, after V lost 6 bases and J lost 5 bases. CDR3 loop: CSVPRAGQADNEQFF. CDR3 sequence (DNA): TGCAGCGTCCCCCGGGCGGGACAGGCGGACAATGAGCAGTTCTTC.

J is TRBJ1-5 and V is TRBV7-8; D gene uncertain. Germline loops: CDR1 SGHVS, CDR2 FQNEAQ. This CDR3 spans 16 amino acids. Trimming left V 4 bases short and J 2 bases short, with 15 bases between. The CDR3 reads CASSSGRDRGNQPQHF. DNA for the CDR3: TGTGCCAGCAGCTCCGGACGAGATCGGGGCAATCAGCCCCAGCATTTT.

V gene TRBV4-3 combines with J gene TRBJ2-5, with D tentatively TRBD2 (5 bases). CDR1 LGHNA and CDR2 YSLEER come from the germline V gene. V was pared by 0 bases and J by 3 bases, with 8 bases between. The length of the CDR3 is 14 residues. CDR3 nucleotide sequence: TGCGCCAGCAGCCAAGACTGGAGGAAAGAGACCCAGTACTTC. It yields the protein CASSQDWRKETQYF.

This chain links TRBV5-1 with TRBJ2-7; D gene unclear. V lost 0 bases to trimming and J lost 2 bases, with 12 bases between them. Germline V gene data show CDR1 as SGHRS and CDR2 as YFSETQ. The CDR3 sequence is 15 residues long. The CDR3 loop is CASSLVGNPPYEQYF. The CDR3 DNA follows: TGCGCCAGCAGCTTGGTAGGTAACCCTCCCTACGAGCAGTACTTC.

This clone appeared once. V is TRBV5-6 and J is TRBJ2-3, with no clear D. Germline V CDR1 and CDR2: SGHDT, YYEEEE. The CDR3 covers 13 residues. Between the trimmed V and J ends, which lost 1 base and 6 bases, there was a span of 9 bases. DNA for the CDR3: TGTGCCAGCAGCTTGACGCTTGCGGATACGCAGTATTTT. This encodes CASSLTLADTQYF.